The rows below give T cell receptor beta chains drawn from one sample of a study of shared T cell receptors in the human thymus. Using immunoSEQ multiplex PCR, the repertoire was profiled, and TCRdb retains in-frame clones only, with some absent. The sample consists of 540,000 or so clones, approximately 80% of them appearing once. These data were also filed under a second study, of human thymus T cells.

Sequencing was done on a sample of thymocytes. The origin of the receptors is a boy in the first two years of life with a congenital heart defect. CDR3s include the opening cysteine and the closing phenylalanine or tryptophan. D genes are given only for firm matches. Some rows have no size entry. The others give once, few or many, or a class for an expanded clone.

V,size,J,D,CDR3,DNA
TRBV12-5,once,TRBJ2-3,.,CASGFNPEGTDTQYF,TGTGCTAGTGGTTTTAACCCGGAGGGCACAGATACGCAGTATTTT
TRBV30,.,TRBJ2-2,TRBD2,CAWSLSPSTSGVMPGELFF,TGTGCCTGGAGCTTATCGCCCTCGACTAGCGGAGTTATGCCCGGGGAGCTGTTTTTT
TRBV4-1,.,TRBJ2-2,.,CASSVDQRGGGGELFF,TGCGCCAGCAGCGTTGACCAGCGGGGAGGGGGCGGGGAGCTGTTTTTT
TRBV6-1,.,TRBJ1-2,.,CASSTALDGSYGYTF,TGTGCCAGCAGTACGGCACTTGATGGGAGCTATGGCTACACCTTC
TRBV9,.,TRBJ1-5,TRBD1,CASSVTQGVGSNQPQHF,TGTGCCAGCAGCGTAACCCAGGGGGTTGGGAGCAATCAGCCCCAGCATTTT
TRBV7-6,few,TRBJ2-1,.,CASSLAEAPGEQFF,TGTGCCAGCAGCTTGGCCGAGGCCCCCGGAGAGCAGTTCTTC
TRBV11-2,once,TRBJ2-7,TRBD2,CASSLGLAGLASSYEQYF,TGTGCCAGCAGCTTAGGACTAGCGGGACTCGCCAGCTCCTACGAGCAGTACTTC
TRBV28,few,TRBJ2-1,.,CASSLWAGVGNEQFF,TGTGCCAGCAGTTTATGGGCAGGGGTGGGCAATGAGCAGTTCTTC
TRBV2,.,TRBJ1-2,TRBD1,CASKGGRGGYTF,TGTGCCAGCAAAGGGGGCAGGGGTGGCTACACCTTC
TRBV4-3,few,TRBJ2-1,.,CASSQEVGVVLNEQFF,TGCGCCAGCAGCCAAGAGGTGGGAGTAGTTCTCAATGAGCAGTTCTTC
TRBV5-6,.,TRBJ2-3,.,CASSLVGTFGTDTQYF,TGTGCCAGCAGCTTGGTAGGGACTTTTGGCACAGATACGCAGTATTTT
TRBV4-2,.,TRBJ2-1,TRBD2,CASSQTSGRAPFNEQFF,TGTGCCAGCAGCCAAACTAGCGGGAGGGCCCCCTTCAATGAGCAGTTCTTC
TRBV7-9,.,TRBJ2-7,.,CASSLGGGSLYEQYF,TGTGCCAGCAGCTTAGGGGGCGGCTCTTTATACGAGCAGTACTTC
TRBV11-2,.,TRBJ2-2,.,CASSNSVGLEGPGELFF,TGTGCCAGCAGCAATAGCGTGGGTCTCGAAGGACCCGGGGAGCTGTTTTTT
TRBV27,.,TRBJ1-4,TRBD1,CASRLRGHTNEKLFF,TGTGCCAGCAGACTCAGGGGGCATACTAATGAAAAACTGTTTTTT
TRBV30,.,TRBJ2-1,TRBD2,CAWSETRDYYSYNEQFF,TGTGCCTGGAGTGAAACCCGGGACTACTACTCCTACAATGAGCAGTTCTTC
TRBV6-5,.,TRBJ1-2,TRBD1,CASSYFQLPQGRGYTF,TGTGCCAGCAGTTACTTTCAACTCCCACAGGGGCGCGGCTACACCTTC
TRBV12-5,once,TRBJ1-1,TRBD1,CASGYGQASEAFF,TGTGCTAGTGGTTACGGACAGGCTAGTGAAGCTTTCTTT
TRBV11-3,.,TRBJ2-5,.,CASSSVPGTIQETQYF,TGTGCCAGCAGCTCGGTCCCCGGGACAATTCAAGAGACCCAGTACTTC
TRBV5-4,.,TRBJ2-7,.,CASSQERSRAYEQYF,TGTGCCAGCAGCCAAGAGAGGAGCCGTGCCTACGAGCAGTACTTC
TRBV9,.,TRBJ2-1,TRBD1,CASSVGTGGMRNEQFF,TGTGCCAGCAGCGTAGGGACAGGGGGTATGAGGAATGAGCAGTTCTTC
TRBV5-1,.,TRBJ2-1,.,CASSLLLSSSEQFF,TGCGCCAGCAGCTTGCTCCTTTCTTCGAGTGAGCAGTTCTTC
TRBV30,.,TRBJ2-3,TRBD2,CAWSVVPGLAGGISTDTQYF,TGTGCCTGGAGTGTCGTCCCGGGACTAGCGGGAGGGATTAGCACAGATACGCAGTATTTT
TRBV28,few,TRBJ1-5,TRBD1,CASSLRDRGHQPQHF,TGTGCCAGCAGCCTTCGCGACAGGGGCCACCAGCCCCAGCATTTT
TRBV2,.,TRBJ2-7,TRBD2,CASSDGPTPSGTPSEQYF,TGTGCCAGCAGTGACGGCCCGACACCTAGCGGGACCCCCAGCGAGCAGTACTTC
TRBV29-1,.,TRBJ2-7,.,CSVVRGIGYEQYF,TGCAGCGTTGTTCGCGGGATTGGCTACGAGCAGTACTTC
TRBV11-3,.,TRBJ1-1,.,CASSLEGWGAPNTEAFF,TGTGCCAGCAGCTTAGAAGGGTGGGGAGCCCCGAACACTGAAGCTTTCTTT
TRBV19,.,TRBJ2-2,.,CASNLGTPRGTNTGELFF,TGTGCCAGTAATCTAGGGACCCCCAGGGGAACAAACACCGGGGAGCTGTTTTTT
TRBV28,.,TRBJ2-3,TRBD2,CASSLSGISTDTQYF,TGTGCCAGCAGTCTTAGCGGGATTAGCACAGATACGCAGTATTTT
TRBV7-3,.,TRBJ2-7,.,CASSDLGRGCYEQYF,TGTGCCAGCAGCGACCTAGGAAGGGGCTGCTACGAGCAGTACTTC
TRBV28,few,TRBJ2-7,.,CASSGSPLSSYEQYF,TGTGCCAGCAGTGGCTCCCCGTTAAGCTCCTACGAGCAGTACTTC
TRBV11-3,.,TRBJ2-3,TRBD1,CASSSWDRGPHTDTQYF,TGTGCCAGCAGCTCCTGGGACAGGGGCCCCCACACAGATACGCAGTATTTT
TRBV27,.,TRBJ2-7,TRBD2,CASSLRVGQQLTSGSYEQYF,TGTGCCAGCAGTTTAAGGGTCGGTCAGCAGTTGACTAGCGGCTCCTACGAGCAGTACTTC
TRBV9,.,TRBJ2-2,TRBD2,CASSPLGRETGELFF,TGTGCCAGCAGCCCCCTTGGGAGGGAAACCGGGGAGCTGTTTTTT
TRBV6-7,.,TRBJ2-1,.,CASSYSQGRGCNEQFF,TGTGCCAGCAGTTACTCTCAGGGCAGGGGTTGCAATGAGCAGTTCTTC
TRBV29-1,.,TRBJ1-1,.,CSVDRETEAFF,TGCAGCGTAGACCGGGAGACTGAAGCTTTCTTT
TRBV7-9,.,TRBJ2-7,TRBD1,CASSPRTGSDLTYEQYF,TGTGCCAGCAGCCCCAGGACAGGGTCGGATCTTACCTACGAGCAGTACTTC
TRBV4-3,.,TRBJ2-7,.,CASSHFRDNPHEQYF,TGCGCCAGCAGCCACTTCCGGGACAACCCCCACGAGCAGTACTTC
TRBV7-2,.,TRBJ2-5,TRBD1,CASRPGTGTQETQYF,TGTGCCAGCAGACCCGGGACAGGAACCCAAGAGACCCAGTACTTC
TRBV4-2,.,TRBJ2-3,.,CASSQVRAEGTDTQYF,TGTGCCAGCAGCCAGGTCCGGGCGGAGGGCACAGATACGCAGTATTTT
TRBV6-1,.,TRBJ2-7,TRBD1,CASSDPGQGGLEQYF,TGTGCCAGCAGTGATCCGGGACAGGGGGGATTGGAGCAGTACTTC
TRBV5-1,once,TRBJ2-5,TRBD2,CASSLVRGEYQETQYF,TGCGCCAGCAGCTTGGTTCGGGGGGAGTACCAAGAGACCCAGTACTTC
TRBV29-1,once,TRBJ2-2,.,CSVQRSGFTGELFF,TGCAGCGTGCAACGGTCGGGGTTCACCGGGGAGCTGTTTTTT
TRBV25-1,.,TRBJ1-1,.,CASVGQENTEAFF,TGTGCCAGCGTAGGCCAGGAGAACACTGAAGCTTTCTTT
TRBV27,few,TRBJ2-2,TRBD2,CASRPGPLLAGGPRGELFF,TGTGCCAGCAGACCCGGGCCTCTACTAGCGGGAGGGCCTCGCGGGGAGCTGTTTTTT
TRBV6-9,.,TRBJ2-1,.,CASSYNWPPSGEQFF,TGTGCCAGCAGTTATAACTGGCCCCCCTCGGGTGAGCAGTTCTTC
TRBV28,few,TRBJ1-5,.,CASRKQGEHSNQPQHF,TGTGCCAGCAGAAAACAGGGAGAGCATAGCAATCAGCCCCAGCATTTT
TRBV19,.,TRBJ1-1,TRBD1,CASRQGGMAEAFF,TGTGCCAGTAGGCAGGGGGGAATGGCTGAAGCTTTCTTT
TRBV4-2,once,TRBJ2-1,TRBD2,CASSPETIAGKPPYNEQFF,TGTGCCAGCAGCCCCGAGACTATAGCGGGCAAACCTCCCTACAATGAGCAGTTCTTC
TRBV28,.,TRBJ2-7,.,CASSPGPGWYF,TGTGCCAGCAGCCCAGGGCCTGGGTGGTACTTC
TRBV28,.,TRBJ2-2,.,CASSPPPGERTGELFF,TGTGCCAGCAGCCCACCCCCAGGGGAAAGGACCGGGGAGCTGTTTTTT
TRBV14,.,TRBJ2-7,TRBD2,CASSQVGSGRDRYEQYF,TGTGCCAGCAGCCAAGTTGGTAGCGGGAGGGACAGGTACGAGCAGTACTTC
TRBV2,.,TRBJ2-4,.,CASGVDLAKNIQYF,TGTGCCAGCGGAGTAGATCTAGCCAAAAACATTCAGTACTTC
TRBV30,.,TRBJ2-2,TRBD1,CAWSAGGQGGFDTGELFF,TGTGCCTGGAGTGCCGGGGGACAGGGGGGATTTGATACCGGGGAGCTGTTTTTT
TRBV7-9,.,TRBJ2-3,.,CASSLSGTDTQYF,TGTGCCAGCAGCTTGAGCGGCACAGATACGCAGTATTTT
TRBV14,.,TRBJ2-7,TRBD2,CASSQEGLAPTYEQYF,TGTGCCAGCAGCCAAGAAGGACTAGCGCCAACTTACGAGCAGTACTTC
TRBV11-2,few,TRBJ2-7,.,CASSPPRESSYEQYF,TGTGCCAGCAGCCCGCCGAGGGAGAGCTCCTACGAGCAGTACTTC